This T cell receptor (beta chain) was sequenced during a study of response to subunit inactivated influenza vaccine. The CDR3 has 14 amino acids. The germline V gene encodes CDR1 MNHNS and CDR2 SASEGT. V shed 10 bases, J shed 2 bases, and the junction held 11 bases outside the gene matches. This clonotype was recorded a few times. Via MiXCR, TCRdb re-called the RT-PCR reads, giving one row per CDR3 protein. The sample includes some 550,000 distinct CDR3 sequences, around 25% of them seen just once. The same data also contributed to another study, on T cells expressing NK-cell markers. That source adds: Synthesis of TCR beta cDNA relied on 5'RACE template switching carrying UMIs. Eight donors were sequenced, seven testing HCMV-seropositive and one testing seronegative. There remained a lack of clarity about HCMV specificity of expanded NKG2C+ T cell clones.

Sequencing was performed on CD4+ T cells sorted from PBMCs, taken 11 to 12 days after vaccination. This TCR came from a middle-aged man who received an inactivated influenza vaccine. This chain links TRBV6-1 with TRBJ2-7; 7 positions agree with TRBD1. CDR3 in DNA: TGTGCCATCAACACCCCGGGACAGACCTACGAGCAGTACTTC. Translation gives CAINTPGQTYEQYF.